By its share, the clone carrying this T cell receptor beta chain is medium-sized. The sample is drawn from a study of T cell repertoires in aging, cancer and after chemotherapy. The template was genomic DNA from peripheral blood, not RNA. Germline assignment: CDR1 MNHEY and CDR2 SVGEGT. V lost 2 bases to trimming and J lost 5 bases, with 9 bases between them. The CDR3 has 13 amino acids. A mixed TRB-A/B primer pool amplified rearranged TRB by multiplex touch-down PCR. MiXCR, applied by TCRdb to the multiplex PCR reads, yields one record per CDR3 protein. Of about 3,000 distinct CDR3 sequences detected, 28% appear once; the ten largest clones hold about 9.6%.

The TCR was taken from a human donor with a solid tumor. The chain uses TRBV6-2 or TRBV6-3 and TRBJ2-5; D not resolved. The sequenced sample was blood. The CDR3 is CASSYRWKETQYF. CDR3 coding DNA: TGTGCCAGCAGTTACCGGTGGAAGGAGACCCAGTACTTC.